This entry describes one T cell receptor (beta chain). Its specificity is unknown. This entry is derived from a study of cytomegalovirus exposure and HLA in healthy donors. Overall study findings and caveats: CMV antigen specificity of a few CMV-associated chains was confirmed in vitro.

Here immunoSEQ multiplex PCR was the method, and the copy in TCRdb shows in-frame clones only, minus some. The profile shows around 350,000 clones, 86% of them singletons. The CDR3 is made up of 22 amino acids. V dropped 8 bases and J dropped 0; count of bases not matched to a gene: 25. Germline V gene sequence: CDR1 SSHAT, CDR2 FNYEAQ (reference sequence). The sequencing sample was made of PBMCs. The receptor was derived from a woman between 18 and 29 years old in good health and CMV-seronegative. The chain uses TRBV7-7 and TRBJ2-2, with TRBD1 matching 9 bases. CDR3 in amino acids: CASSGKAEKGQGKGPNTGELFF. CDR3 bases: TGTGCCAGCTCAGGTAAGGCGGAAAAAGGACAGGGGAAGGGTCCGAACACCGGGGAGCTGTTTTTT. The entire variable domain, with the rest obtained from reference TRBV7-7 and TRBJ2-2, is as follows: GAGVSQSPRYKVTKRGQDVTLRCDPISSHATLYWYQQALGQGPEFLTYFNYEAQPDKSGLPSDRFSAERPEGSISTLTIQRTEQRDSAMYRCASSGKAEKGQGKGPNTGELFFGEGSRLTVL.